These 7 T cell receptor beta chains were all obtained from the same sample, sequenced in a study of blood T cells in healthy people across ages. For the second PCR, which ran for 7 to 11 cycles, a sample-barcoded 5' primer and a J-beta primer mix were used. One entry per CDR3 protein, called by TCRdb with MiXCR from the 5' RACE reads. The profile shows around 1,500,000 distinct CDR3 sequences, under 30% of them singletons. Input material: blood. These receptors were obtained from a woman aged 30 to 39 in good health.

This rearrangement joins TRBV28 to TRBJ1-6; D possibly corresponds to TRBD1 (6 bases). Germline V gene data show CDR1 as MDHEN and CDR2 as SYDVKM. V gave up 4 bases and J gave up 4 bases, with 11 bases separating them. CDR3 size: 15 residues. The CDR3 bases are TGTGCCAGCAGTTGGGGGGCTGTTTATAATTCACCCCTCCACTTT. Its translation: CASSWGAVYNSPLHF.

As regards this clonotype: A read error may explain this, as a much larger clone is one base away. The chain joins TRBV6-5 to TRBJ2-1; D might be TRBD2 (5 bases). The V gene's germline CDR1 is MNHEY and CDR2 SVGAGI. This CDR3 contains 18 residues. The V and J ends lost 0 bases and 5 bases respectively, with 20 bases between them. CDR3 DNA: TGTGCCAGCAGTTACTCGAGGCTAGCCGGAGCTCGGGACAATGAGCAGTTCTTC. Amino acid sequence: CASSYSRLAGARDNEQFF.

This clonotype has a handful of counts. J is TRBJ1-1 and V is TRBV5-1, with unresolved D. CDR3 length: 14 amino acids. Germline loops: CDR1 SGHRS, CDR2 YFSETQ. V lost 4 bases and J 3 bases, leaving 13 bases between the germline ends. CDR3 nucleotides: TGCGCCAGCAGCCTCGTCGCAGATGACACTGAAGCTTTCTTT. As protein: CASSLVADDTEAFF.

This clonotype was observed a single time. A single base separates this from a much larger clone, so it may be a read error. The chain carries TRBV5-1 and TRBJ2-4, with 7 bases aligning to TRBD1. Germline assignment: CDR1 SGHRS and CDR2 YFSETQ. The CDR3 contains 13 residues. The CDR3: CVSSLVRDSSQYF. The CDR3 bases are TGCGTCAGCAGCTTGGTTCGGGACAGCTCGCAGTACTTC.

V usage is TRBV7-7 and J usage is TRBJ2-3; 10 positions agree with TRBD1. Germline-derived CDR1 and CDR2 are SSHAT and FNYEAQ (reference sequence). V lost 5 bases and J lost 6; bases outside the gene matches: 11. This CDR3 is 16 amino acids long. The CDR3 nucleotides are TGTGCCAGCAGCCCCTTCCGGGACAGGGGTTCGGATACGCAGTATTTT. Translation: CASSPFRDRGSDTQYF.

The chain is built from TRBV20-1 and TRBJ2-7, with 7 positions matching TRBD1. The V gene's germline CDR1 is DFQATT and CDR2 SNEGSKA (reference sequence). The trim removed 6 bases at V and 0 bases at J, leaving 11 bases unmatched. This CDR3 spans 15 amino acids. The CDR3 loop is CSAHKDGQASYEQYF. The CDR3 region has the DNA TGCAGTGCCCACAAGGACGGACAGGCCTCCTACGAGCAGTACTTC.

In this sample, this clonotype turned up many times. The gene calls are TRBV9 and TRBJ2-7; 11 bases are a match to TRBD1. The CDR3 sequence is 16 residues long. Germline V gene lookup returns CDR1 SGDLS and CDR2 YYNGEE. V shed 3 bases, J shed 4 bases, and the junction held 9 bases outside the gene matches. The CDR3 coding sequence is TGTGCCAGCAGCGCTTCCGGGACAGGGGGATCGTACGAGCAGTACTTC. Translated, it gives CASSASGTGGSYEQYF.